The present T cell receptor beta chain was sequenced within a study of Ad26.COV2.S vaccination and SARS-CoV-2 variants. Findings of the study overall: The TCR-based breadth and depth measures might underestimate overall T cell responses.

Described treatment: about 20 received Ad26.COV2.S at low or high dose, single or two shots; about 5 received placebo; per-sample allocation not given. Day 63 following the first vaccine or placebo injection was when the samples were taken. The V gene's germline CDR1 is SGHNT and CDR2 YYREEE (reference sequence). V lost 0 bases to trimming and J lost 7 bases, with 10 bases between them. The CDR3 spans 13 residues. Remarks on this clone: Its matching antigen is unknown.

The data were produced by immunoSEQ multiplex PCR, yet TCRdb's version contains in-frame clones alone and is incomplete. The sample includes 300,000 to 350,000 clones, roughly 80% of them seen just once. This rearrangement joins TRBV5-4 to TRBJ2-5, with no clear D. The sequences come from peripheral blood, collected in a trial of Ad26.COV2.S vaccine versus placebo. The TCR was taken from a person between 18 and 65 years old who received the Ad26.COV2.S COVID-19 vaccine or a placebo. The DNA of the CDR3 is TGTGCCAGCAGCTTGGATGAGACGGGGACCCAGTACTTC. It encodes CASSLDETGTQYF.